Following are 13 T cell receptor beta chains from one sample sequenced in a study of T cell responses to AZD1222 COVID-19 vaccine. Sequencing used immunoSEQ multiplex PCR; TCRdb keeps in-frame clones, though not all of them. This table has approximately 100,000 clones, roughly nine tenths appearing once. The sample here was peripheral blood, taken on day 0 of AZD1222 vaccination. Source of these receptors: an adult in good health.

The chain joins TRBV28 to TRBJ2-4; D is unresolved. Trimming removed 2 bases from V and 0 bases from J, with 8 bases in between. CDR3 length equals 15 residues. The germline V gene encodes CDR1 MDHEN and CDR2 SYDVKM. DNA for the CDR3: TGTGCCAGCAGTTTAAGGGATTTAGCCAAAAACATTCAGTACTTC. Translation gives CASSLRDLAKNIQYF.

The genes are TRBV20-1 and TRBJ2-7; 11 positions match TRBD1. The CDR3 runs 14 residues. The V gene end was trimmed by 3 bases and the J gene end by 5 bases; junction bases not matched to a gene: 6. The germline V gene encodes CDR1 DFQATT and CDR2 SNEGSKA (reference sequence). The CDR3 coding sequence is TGCAGTGCTAGTGGGACAGGGGGTTTGGACGAGCAGTACTTC. This gives the protein CSASGTGGLDEQYF.

The CDR3 sequence is CARSFPWQGEGGRTYEQYF. The CDR3 DNA reads TGTGCCAGAAGCTTCCCGTGGCAGGGGGAGGGGGGTAGAACCTACGAGCAGTACTTC. The V call is TRBV7-5, the J call TRBJ2-7. TRBV7-5 counts as a pseudogene. There are 19 residues in the CDR3.

The chain carries TRBV5-1 and TRBJ2-5; 8 nucleotides line up with TRBD1. The V gene's germline CDR1 is SGHRS and CDR2 YFSETQ. Trimming at V came to 0 bases and at J to 2 bases, leaving 3 bases not matched to a gene. The CDR3 runs to 15 residues. The CDR3 DNA sequence: TGCGCCAGCAGCTTGGGACAGGGGTCACAAGAGACCCAGTACTTC. Protein sequence: CASSLGQGSQETQYF.

V usage is TRBV5-6 and J usage is TRBJ1-2; 8 bases are shared with TRBD1. From germline, CDR1 is SGHDT and CDR2 YYEEEE. Losses at the gene ends were 1 base for V and 4 bases for J; bases not matched to a gene: 3. This CDR3 has 14 amino acids. The CDR3 loop reads CASSLTGQVYGYTF. CDR3 nucleotides: TGTGCCAGCAGCTTGACGGGACAGGTCTATGGCTACACCTTC.

The chain carries TRBV15 and TRBJ1-6, with unresolved D. CDR3 length: 18 amino acids. Germline CDR1 LNHNV, CDR2 YYDKDF (reference sequence). V dropped 0 bases and J dropped 6 bases, with 18 bases sitting between them. CDR3 sequence (DNA): TGTGCCACCAGCAGAGAAACATTTGTGCCAGACTCTAATTCACCCCTCCACTTT. It specifies CATSRETFVPDSNSPLHF.

The rearrangement joins TRBV3-1 (or the pseudogene TRBV3-2) to TRBJ1-2, with D uncertain. Trimming stripped 2 bases from V and 3 bases from J, with 13 bases between. CDR3 length: 15 residues. Per the germline V gene, CDR1 is LGHDT and CDR2 is YNNKEL (reference sequence). The CDR3 nucleotides read TGTGCCAGCAGCCAAAAAATCGACCCCGACTATGGCTACACCTTC. Its protein is CASSQKIDPDYGYTF.

The chain has TRBV18 and TRBJ1-2, with a possible D match to TRBD1 (6 bases). The germline V and J ends were trimmed by 3 bases and 8 bases, with 13 bases remaining between them. Germline V gives CDR1 KGHSH, CDR2 LQKENI. This CDR3 is 13 amino acids long. Here the CDR3 reads CASSPTGAEGYTF. CDR3 DNA sequence: TGTGCCAGCTCACCGACGGGGGCAGAGGGCTACACCTTC.

V gene TRBV24-1 combines with J gene TRBJ2-6; no definite D call. Germline CDR1 is KGHDR and CDR2 is SFDVKD. This CDR3 is built from 16 residues. Trimming stripped 4 bases from V and 4 bases from J, with 13 bases between. The CDR3 sequence: CATSEAASEGANVLTF. In nucleotides, the CDR3 is TGTGCCACCAGTGAGGCAGCCAGTGAGGGGGCCAACGTCCTGACTTTC.

The chain uses TRBV2 and TRBJ2-1; D ambiguous. V lost 6 bases to trimming and J lost 8 bases, with 14 bases between them. CDR1 SNHLY and CDR2 FYNNEI come from the germline V gene. The CDR3 consists of 13 residues. The CDR3 DNA reads as TGTGCCAGCAGGTCCTTCTTATGGGATGAGCAGTTCTTC. Its translation: CASRSFLWDEQFF. The whole variable domain, remainder taken from reference TRBV2 and TRBJ2-1, is EPEVTQTPSHQVTQMGQEVILRCVPISNHLYFYWYRQILGQKVEFLVSFYNNEISEKSEIFDDQFSVERPDGSNFTLKIRSTKLEDSAMYFCASRSFLWDEQFFGPGTRLTVL.

The sample holds a few counts of this clone. The chain links TRBV7-9 to TRBJ2-1; the match to TRBD1 covers 7 bases. V lost 2 bases to trimming and J lost 6 bases; unmatched junction nucleotides: 1. The CDR3 has 13 amino acids. Per the germline V gene, CDR1 is SEHNR and CDR2 is FQNEAQ (reference sequence). Here the CDR3 reads CASSLSGGNEQFF. The CDR3 nucleotides are TGTGCCAGCAGCTTATCAGGGGGCAATGAGCAGTTCTTC.

The V call is TRBV3-1 (or the pseudogene TRBV3-2), the J call TRBJ2-6, with D unresolved. V shed 2 bases and J shed 4 bases, with 9 bases lying between them. The CDR3 consists of 15 residues. The germline V gene encodes CDR1 LGHDT and CDR2 YNNKEL (reference sequence). The CDR3, as DNA: TGTGCCAGCAGCCAACTAGTCGTAGGGGCCAACGTCCTGACTTTC. It translates to CASSQLVVGANVLTF.

This chain links TRBV15 with TRBJ1-1, with a possible D match to TRBD1 (5 bases). Per the germline V gene, CDR1 is LNHNV and CDR2 is YYDKDF (reference sequence). The CDR3 totals 15 residues. V was cut by 3 bases and J by 0 bases, with 11 bases left in between. CDR3 sequence: CATSRAAGMNTEAFF. The CDR3 DNA follows: TGTGCCACCAGCAGGGCGGCAGGGATGAACACTGAAGCTTTCTTT.